This T cell receptor (beta chain) was identified during a study of T cells after yellow fever vaccination. TCRdb used MiXCR to reprocess the 5' RACE reads, holding one entry per CDR3 protein. The sample has a few hundred thousand distinct CDR3 sequences; over 4% are singletons. Of note for this clonotype: The target antigen is unknown.

Study-level points and caveats: Booster samples showed a return of most primary-vaccination clones (roughly 96% CD4, approximately 85% CD8).

Trimming took 3 bases from V and 4 from J, leaving 9 bases between them. CDR3 length: 12 amino acids. CDR1 is DFQATT, CDR2 SNEGSKA, per germline (reference sequence). The gene calls are TRBV20-1 and TRBJ1-1; perhaps TRBD1 as D (6 bases). The TCR was taken from a man between 18 and 29 years old who received the YFV17D yellow fever vaccine. Material: PBMCs, obtained 5 days after the yellow fever booster vaccination. The CDR3 sequence: CSARGGGTEAFF. DNA for the CDR3: TGCAGTGCTAGGGGGGGCGGCACTGAAGCTTTCTTT.